Below are 17 T cell receptor beta chains sequenced from a single sample in a study of siplizumab effects on memory and regulatory T cells. Sequenced by immunoSEQ multiplex PCR; TCRdb stores in-frame clones only, minus some. Of about 120,000 clones listed, roughly 94% were seen once; the top ten hold 1.5% to 2%. Specimen: non-Treg CD4+ T cells sorted from blood. The source is a human donor in good health.

This clone was picked up a small number of times. The genes are TRBV6-5 and TRBJ1-5, with D unclear. Looked up from germline, CDR1 is MNHEY and CDR2 is SVGAGI. The V end was cut by 2 bases, the J end by 7 bases, with 12 bases between. The length of the CDR3 is 14 residues. CDR3 coding DNA: TGTGCCAGCAGTTACGAATGGAGTGACCAGCCCCAGCATTTT. This translates into CASSYEWSDQPQHF.

The J gene is TRBJ1-1, the V gene TRBV12-5; tentatively, D is TRBD1 (6 bases). The CDR3 has 14 amino acids. The germline V gene encodes CDR1 LGHNT and CDR2 FRNRAP. V was shortened by 6 bases and J by 5 bases, with 16 bases between the two germline ends. The CDR3 DNA is TGTGCTAGTGGGAGGGGGACCGGGATTACTGAAGCTTTCTTT. Protein: CASGRGTGITEAFF.

This clone was seen once. V is TRBV6-5 and J is TRBJ1-5; unclear D gene. Trimming took 2 bases from V and 6 from J, leaving 8 bases between them. The germline CDR1 and CDR2 sequences are MNHEY and SVGAGI. The CDR3 contains 13 residues. Here the CDR3 reads CASSYGLGQPQHF. The CDR3 DNA reads TGTGCCAGCAGTTACGGGCTGGGTCAGCCCCAGCATTTT.

The genes are TRBV19 and TRBJ2-1; the match to TRBD1 covers 11 bases. The length of the CDR3 is 16 residues. V trimming: 5 bases; J trimming: 3 bases; junction bases outside the gene matches: 6. Germline V CDR1 and CDR2: LNHDA, SQIVND (reference sequence). The CDR3 nucleotides are TGTGCCAGTAGTCCAAGGACAGGGGGCGGCTACAATGAGCAGTTCTTC. Encoded protein: CASSPRTGGGYNEQFF.

This sequence joins TRBV2 and TRBJ2-5, with 9 bases aligning to TRBD1. Losses at the gene ends were 7 bases for V and 5 bases for J; bases not matched to a gene: 11. Germline values: CDR1 SNHLY, CDR2 FYNNEI. The CDR3 is made up of 15 amino acids. Here the CDR3 DNA reads TGTGCCAGCATATCTTCACAGGGGGCTTGGGAGACCCAGTACTTC. Translation gives CASISSQGAWETQYF.

The chain is built from TRBV7-2 and TRBJ2-5, with D perhaps matching TRBD1 (7 bases). The J call is in doubt because the DNA end fits TRBJ2-7 better. From germline, CDR1 is SGHTA and CDR2 FQGNSA. The CDR3 is 14 residues long. CDR3 coding DNA: TGTGCCAGCAGCTTAGGCGGGACAGTCTACGAGCAGTACTTC. It encodes CASSLGGTVYEQYF.

The CDR3 DNA is TGCGCCAGCAGCTCGAGGGATTCGAACACCGGGGAGCTGTTTTTT. Translated: CASSSRDSNTGELFF. This chain links TRBV5-1 with TRBJ2-2; weak D call: TRBD2 (5 bases). CDR1 is SGHRS, CDR2 YFSETQ, per germline. The CDR3 spans 15 residues. Deletions cut 3 bases from V and 0 bases from J, with 9 bases between.

Concerning this clone: Additional DNA sequences in this sample encode the identical CDR3. The chain employs TRBV5-1 and TRBJ1-1; a possible D gene is TRBD1 (6 bases). Germline loops: CDR1 SGHRS, CDR2 YFSETQ. V dropped 4 bases and J dropped 1 base, with 11 bases sitting between them. The CDR3 sequence is 14 residues long. This CDR3 is CASSPGQPNTEAFF. CDR3 coding DNA: TGCGCCAGCAGCCCCGGACAGCCGAACACTGAAGCTTTCTTT.

The chain is built from TRBV5-6 and TRBJ2-7, with 9 nucleotides matching TRBD2. Germline-derived CDR1 and CDR2 are SGHDT and YYEEEE. With 3 bases clipped from V and 4 bases from J, the junction kept 11 bases outside the gene matches. The CDR3 sequence is 16 residues long. This chain's CDR3 is CASSSTPSGRMYEQYF. CDR3 DNA sequence: TGTGCCAGCAGCTCAACACCAAGCGGGAGGATGTACGAGCAGTACTTC.

The V call is TRBV7-6, the J call TRBJ2-3; 10 positions agree with TRBD1. Germline CDR1 reads SGHVS; CDR2 reads FNYEAQ. This CDR3 contains 15 residues. Trimming at V came to 4 bases and at J to 1 base, leaving 2 bases not matched to a gene. The CDR3: CASSWDRGGTDTQYF. DNA for the CDR3: TGTGCCAGCAGCTGGGACAGGGGAGGCACAGATACGCAGTATTTT.

CDR3 loop: CASSPRELTGGGNTIYF. The CDR3 nucleotides read TGTGCCAGTAGCCCCCGCGAGTTGACAGGTGGAGGAAACACCATATATTTT. This sequence joins TRBV19 and TRBJ1-3; weak D call: TRBD1 (6 bases). The CDR3 spans 17 residues. V lost 6 bases, J lost 4 bases, and 22 bases lay in between. CDR1 LNHDA and CDR2 SQIVND come from the germline V gene (reference sequence).

The rearrangement uses TRBV18 and TRBJ2-7; no definite D call. The CDR3 extends over 17 amino acids. Germline assignment: CDR1 KGHSH and CDR2 LQKENI. Trimming removed 0 bases from V and 5 bases from J, with 20 bases in between. The DNA for the CDR3 is TGTGCCAGCTCACCACCGGAAGATTTAGGAGAAGGGCACGAGCAGTACTTC. It specifies CASSPPEDLGEGHEQYF.

The rearrangement joins TRBV5-1 to TRBJ2-3, with D possibly matching TRBD2 (5 bases). The CDR3 contains 15 residues. The V gene lost 2 bases and the J gene lost 4 bases, with 14 bases spanning the gap. The germline CDR1 and CDR2 sequences are SGHRS and YFSETQ. This CDR3 is CASSFSADQADTQYF. As DNA, the CDR3 is TGCGCCAGCAGCTTCTCAGCGGATCAGGCAGATACGCAGTATTTT.

The DNA of the CDR3 is TGCGCCAGCAGCCAGCTGGGGACCATGCCCCAGCATTTT. This codes for CASSQLGTMPQHF. This chain links TRBV4-1 with TRBJ1-5, with D maybe TRBD1 (5 bases). This CDR3 region has 13 residues. Germline V gene sequence: CDR1 MGHRA, CDR2 YSYEKL. V shed 3 bases and J shed 9 bases, with 12 bases lying between them.

This chain links TRBV5-6 with TRBJ1-1; weak D call: TRBD1 (5 bases). CDR1 is SGHDT, CDR2 YYEEEE, per germline. Between the trimmed V and J ends, which lost 4 bases and 1 base, there was a span of 20 bases. CDR3 length: 17 amino acids. The CDR3 reads CASSPRGAPWGNTEAFF. DNA for the CDR3: TGTGCCAGCAGCCCGCGAGGGGCCCCCTGGGGGAACACTGAAGCTTTCTTT.

This chain joins TRBV5-1 and TRBJ2-1, with 7 nucleotides matching TRBD2. Germline CDR1 and CDR2: SGHRS and YFSETQ. The CDR3 has 21 residues. Germline trimming cut 4 bases from V and 8 bases from J; bases unmatched to any gene: 30. CDR3 protein: CASSRPRSGDPLGVVWYEQFF. CDR3 nucleotides: TGCGCCAGCAGCCGACCTAGGAGCGGGGATCCACTTGGGGTAGTGTGGTATGAGCAGTTCTTC.

The chain joins TRBV18 to TRBJ1-1, with no clear D. This CDR3 is built from 15 residues. Trimming cost V 1 base and J 0 bases, with 9 bases left between them. Looked up from germline, CDR1 is KGHSH and CDR2 is LQKENI. The CDR3 here is CASSPLGLMNTEAFF. The CDR3, as DNA: TGTGCCAGCTCACCACTCGGACTCATGAACACTGAAGCTTTCTTT.